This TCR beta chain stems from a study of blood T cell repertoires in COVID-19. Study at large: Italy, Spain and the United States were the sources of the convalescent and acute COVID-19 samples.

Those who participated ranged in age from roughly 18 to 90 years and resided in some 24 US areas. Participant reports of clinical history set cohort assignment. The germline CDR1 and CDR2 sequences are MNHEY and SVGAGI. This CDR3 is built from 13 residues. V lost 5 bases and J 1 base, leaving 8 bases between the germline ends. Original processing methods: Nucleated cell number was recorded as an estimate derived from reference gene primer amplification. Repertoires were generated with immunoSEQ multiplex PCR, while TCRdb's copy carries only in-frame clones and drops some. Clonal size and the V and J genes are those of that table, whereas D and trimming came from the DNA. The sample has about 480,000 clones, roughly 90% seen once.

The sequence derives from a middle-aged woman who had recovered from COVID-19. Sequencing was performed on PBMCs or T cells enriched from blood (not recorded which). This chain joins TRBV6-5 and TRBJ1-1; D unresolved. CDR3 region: CASSPYRNTEAFF. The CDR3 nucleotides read TGTGCCAGCAGTCCCTACAGGAACACTGAAGCTTTCTTT.